The sequence of this TCR beta chain was determined in a study of cytomegalovirus exposure and HLA in healthy donors. The PCR had 60 Vbeta and 13 Jbeta primers. The protocol was immunoSEQ multiplex PCR, while the TCRdb copy is restricted to in-frame clones and leaves out a portion. The table lists 95,000 to 150,000 clones, more than 60% of them singletons. Nominal health characterized the donors when sampled, though unrecorded immune exposures were likely. The V gene's germline CDR1 is MGHRA and CDR2 YSYEKL. The CDR3 covers 14 residues. V lost 3 bases, J lost 3 bases, and 5 bases stayed unmatched. This sequence originates from a man in his late teens or twenties in good health and CMV-seronegative. The material sequenced was PBMCs. The chain employs TRBV4-1 and TRBJ2-7, with 7 bases aligning to TRBD1. CDR3 loop: CASSHPGTDYEQYF. DNA of the CDR3: TGCGCCAGCAGCCATCCCGGGACAGACTACGAGCAGTACTTC.